A single sample is the source of the 30 T cell receptor beta chains below, sequenced in a study of pediatric ulcerative colitis. TCRdb's table, derived via immunoSEQ multiplex PCR, lists solely in-frame clones and lacks some. Here the sample spans some 60,000 clones, 75% to 85% being singletons. Sequences were obtained from blood. These receptors all stem from a boy between 10 and 17 years old with moderate ulcerative colitis.

V and J are TRBV18 and TRBJ2-7; D might be TRBD1 (6 bases). Trimming left V 2 bases short and J 1 base short, with 12 bases between. In germline, CDR1 is KGHSH, CDR2 LQKENI. This CDR3 has 15 residues. CDR3 amino acids: CASSPSQGSSYEQYF. DNA for the CDR3: TGTGCCAGCTCACCATCACAGGGTTCTTCCTACGAGCAGTACTTC.

The chain recombines TRBV7-6 with TRBJ1-4; D unclear. The germline CDR1 and CDR2 sequences are SGHVS and FNYEAQ. Between the trimmed V and J ends, which lost 5 bases and 0 bases, there was a span of 16 bases. This CDR3 has 17 residues. For the CDR3, the DNA is TGTGCCAGCAGCCCTAGAGGTGGGATTGCAACTAATGAAAAACTGTTTTTT. It encodes CASSPRGGIATNEKLFF.

This chain joins TRBV29-1 and TRBJ2-7; 7 bases are a match to TRBD1. The ends lost 4 bases at V and 2 bases at J; junction bases unmatched: 8. CDR3 length: 14 amino acids. Germline assignment: CDR1 SQVTM and CDR2 ANQGSEA. This CDR3 is CSVGNRGSAYEQYF. CDR3 nucleotide sequence: TGCAGCGTTGGTAACAGGGGAAGTGCCTACGAGCAGTACTTC.

The chain has TRBV30 and TRBJ2-7; D possibly corresponds to TRBD1 (6 bases). CDR3 length: 14 amino acids. Germline V gene data show CDR1 as GTSNPN and CDR2 as SVGIG (reference sequence). The V end was cut by 2 bases, the J end by 0 bases, with 11 bases between. CDR3 sequence (DNA): TGTGCCTGGAGTAGCTACAGGGACTCCTACGAGCAGTACTTC. Encoded protein: CAWSSYRDSYEQYF.

The rearrangement links TRBV9 to TRBJ2-1, with TRBD2 matching 8 bases. This CDR3 region has 16 residues. Germline loops: CDR1 SGDLS, CDR2 YYNGEE. With V trimmed by 1 base and J by 6 bases, 9 bases remained unmatched. CDR3 amino acids: CASSVIGTREINEQFF. The CDR3 DNA reads as TGTGCCAGCAGCGTAATAGGGACTAGAGAAATCAATGAGCAGTTCTTC. Variable domain in full (rest from reference TRBV9 and TRBJ2-1): DSGVTQTPKHLITATGQRVTLRCSPRSGDLSVYWYQQSLDQGLQFLIQYYNGEERAKGNILERFSAQQFPDLHSELNLSSLELGDSALYFCASSVIGTREINEQFFGPGTRLTVL.

Regarding this clone: Sequence at one end of the junction differs from germline and may be a read error. The chain recombines TRBV25-1 with TRBJ1-1; tentatively, D is TRBD1 (6 bases). The CDR3 is made up of 15 amino acids. Germline V gene lookup returns CDR1 MGHDK and CDR2 SYGVNS. The CDR3 coding sequence is TGTGCCAGCGGTGAAAGGGGGTACGCGGACACTGAAGCTTTCTTT. This translates into CASGERGYADTEAFF.

This clone was recorded a few times. This chain links TRBV19 with TRBJ1-1; D unresolved. The length of the CDR3 is 12 residues. Germline lookup yields CDR1 LNHDA and CDR2 SQIVND (reference sequence). V lost 3 bases, J lost 6 bases, and 8 bases lay in between. Here the CDR3 reads CASSIGIAEAFF. The CDR3 DNA reads TGTGCCAGTAGTATCGGTATCGCTGAAGCTTTCTTT.

The chain links TRBV19 to TRBJ2-1; TRBD2 aligns across 7 bases. V shed 4 bases and J 0 bases; nucleotides not matched to a gene: 6. The CDR3 is made up of 16 amino acids. Germline V gives CDR1 LNHDA, CDR2 SQIVND (reference sequence). In DNA, the CDR3 is TGTGCCAGTAGTACAGCGGGGCAAAGCTCCTACAATGAGCAGTTCTTC. It translates to CASSTAGQSSYNEQFF.

This clone has more than one count but fewer than ten. V and J are TRBV5-1 and TRBJ1-3, with TRBD1 as a possible D gene (6 bases). The CDR3 sequence is 15 residues long. The germline V gene encodes CDR1 SGHRS and CDR2 YFSETQ. With 0 bases removed from V and 3 bases from J, the gap between germline ends came to 10 bases. In DNA, the CDR3 is TGCGCCAGCAGCTTGGAACGGGGGCTTGGAAACACCATATATTTT. Translating gives CASSLERGLGNTIYF.

The V and J genes are TRBV7-9 and TRBJ2-7, with 8 nucleotides matching TRBD1. The CDR3 has 15 residues. Germline V lookup: CDR1 SEHNR, CDR2 FQNEAQ (reference sequence). The junction had 7 bases not matched to a gene; V was cut back by 6 bases and J by 0 bases. The CDR3 DNA follows: TGTGCCAGCAGTTACCGGGACAGGAGCTCCTACGAGCAGTACTTC. Encoded protein: CASSYRDRSSYEQYF.

For the CDR3, the DNA is TGTGCCAGCAGCTTAGGTCGGGCAGGGTGGGAAAAACTGTTTTTT. Amino acid sequence: CASSLGRAGWEKLFF. The chain joins TRBV7-8 to TRBJ1-4; a weak D match, TRBD1 (5 bases). The CDR3 has 15 residues. Trimming stripped 1 base from V and 8 bases from J, with 14 bases between. CDR1 SGHVS and CDR2 FQNEAQ come from the germline V gene. The entire variable domain, with the rest obtained from reference TRBV7-8 and TRBJ1-4, is as follows: GAGVSQSPRYKVAKRGQDVALRCDPISGHVSLFWYQQALGQGPEFLTYFQNEAQLDKSGLPSDRFFAERPEGSVSTLKIQRTQQEDSAVYLCASSLGRAGWEKLFFGSGTQLSVL.

J is TRBJ1-2 and V is TRBV5-1; TRBD1 might be the D (6 bases). Germline CDR1 reads SGHRS; CDR2 reads YFSETQ. This CDR3 has 14 residues. V was cut by 3 bases and J by 3 bases, with 12 bases left in between. CDR3 sequence (DNA): TGCGCCAGCAGCTGGGACAACTCACACTATGGCTACACCTTC. This gives the protein CASSWDNSHYGYTF.

The chain has TRBV19 and TRBJ2-7, with TRBD2 matching 15 bases. J was trimmed by 5 bases and V by 0 bases; bases with no gene match: 8. The CDR3 is 18 amino acids. From germline, CDR1 is LNHDA and CDR2 SQIVND (reference sequence). The CDR3 DNA follows: TGTGCCAGTAGTATAGATCGCTGGACTAGCGGGAGGGACCACGAGCAGTACTTC. As protein: CASSIDRWTSGRDHEQYF.

The chain uses TRBV6-1 and TRBJ2-7; D unclear. The CDR3 is 13 amino acids. Trimming left V 6 bases short and J 0 bases short, with 9 bases between. The germline V gene encodes CDR1 MNHNS and CDR2 SASEGT. This CDR3 reads CASRVVSSYEQYF. In nucleotides, the CDR3 is TGTGCCAGCAGAGTGGTCAGCTCCTACGAGCAGTACTTC.

The chain couples TRBV4-1 to TRBJ1-2; 7 bases are shared with TRBD1. This CDR3 is built from 16 residues. CDR1 is MGHRA, CDR2 YSYEKL, per germline. Losses at the gene ends were 3 bases for V and 4 bases for J; bases not matched to a gene: 11. The CDR3: CASSQPQTGKPYGYTF. CDR3 nucleotides: TGCGCCAGCAGCCAGCCACAGACAGGGAAACCCTATGGCTACACCTTC.

This chain connects TRBV20-1 to TRBJ2-1; D is unclear. CDR1 is DFQATT and CDR2 is SNEGSKA in the germline V gene (reference sequence). Trimming took off 5 bases at V and 7 bases at J, with 9 bases between the two ends. The CDR3 contains 11 residues. The CDR3 nucleotides are TGCAGTGCTCGGATCTGGAATGAGCAGTTCTTC. Protein sequence: CSARIWNEQFF.

The chain recombines TRBV7-8 with TRBJ2-5; 13 nucleotides agree with TRBD2. The CDR3 is 17 amino acids. Trimming took 3 bases from V and 2 from J; bases not matched to a gene: 6. From germline, CDR1 is SGHVS and CDR2 FQNEAQ. The CDR3 bases are TGTGCCAGCAGCTTTCCCCAGACTAGCGGGGGGCAAGAGACCCAGTACTTC. Protein sequence: CASSFPQTSGGQETQYF.

This chain links TRBV27 with TRBJ1-5; D not resolved. The length of the CDR3 is 17 residues. Germline V lookup: CDR1 MNHEY, CDR2 SMNVEV (reference sequence). V was cut by 5 bases and J by 2 bases, with 19 bases left in between. This chain's CDR3 is CASSPSRTAMGNQPQHF. CDR3 nucleotide sequence: TGTGCCAGCAGTCCATCCAGAACCGCTATGGGCAATCAGCCCCAGCATTTT.

The chain couples TRBV10-3 to TRBJ1-1; maybe TRBD1 (5 bases). Germline-derived CDR1 and CDR2 are ENHRY and SYGVKD. Trimming took off 4 bases at V and 5 bases at J, with 17 bases between the two ends. The CDR3 totals 15 residues. The CDR3 bases are TGTGCCATCAGTGCACGGGGGGGAGATCGAACTGAAGCTTTCTTT. Encoded protein: CAISARGGDRTEAFF.

This chain links TRBV4-1 with TRBJ1-1; D is unclear. This CDR3 region has 15 residues. Germline assignment: CDR1 MGHRA and CDR2 YSYEKL. Trimming removed 2 bases at V and 8 bases at J, with 18 bases between. CDR3 region: CASSQLNKAPEEAFF. CDR3 bases: TGCGCCAGCAGCCAACTCAATAAGGCTCCTGAAGAAGCTTTCTTT.

A single count supports this clone. The chain joins TRBV4-1 to TRBJ2-7, with 14 bases fitting TRBD2. The trim removed 3 bases at V and 5 bases at J, leaving 3 bases unmatched. CDR1 and CDR2 (germline): MGHRA, YSYEKL. This CDR3 spans 15 amino acids. The CDR3 loop is CASSQTSGGANEQYF. The DNA of the CDR3 is TGCGCCAGCAGCCAGACTAGCGGGGGGGCAAACGAGCAGTACTTC.

This rearrangement joins TRBV11-2 to TRBJ2-1; 10 nucleotides align to TRBD2. The V gene end was trimmed by 4 bases and the J gene end by 4 bases; junction bases not matched to a gene: 10. The CDR3 is 17 amino acids. The V gene's germline CDR1 is SGHAT and CDR2 FQNNGV. This CDR3 reads CASSSRGAGGTYNEQFF. The CDR3 DNA sequence: TGTGCCAGCAGCTCCCGGGGAGCGGGAGGGACTTACAATGAGCAGTTCTTC.

A few counts support this clone. The J gene is TRBJ2-2, the V gene TRBV29-1, with TRBD1 matching 9 bases. Per the germline V gene, CDR1 is SQVTM and CDR2 is ANQGSEA. The V segment lost 5 bases and the J segment 3 bases; nucleotides outside the gene matches: 4. CDR3 size: 14 residues. CDR3 amino acids: CSVSRTGDTGELFF. The CDR3 DNA follows: TGCAGCGTTTCTCGGACAGGGGACACCGGGGAGCTGTTTTTT.

The V call is TRBV27, the J call TRBJ1-5; the D is unclear. This CDR3 spans 15 amino acids. CDR1 is MNHEY, CDR2 SMNVEV, per germline (reference sequence). The V gene lost 2 bases and the J gene lost 0 bases, with 8 bases spanning the gap. CDR3 residues: CASSLVGVSNQPQHF. Here the CDR3 DNA reads TGTGCCAGCAGTTTAGTTGGGGTTAGCAATCAGCCCCAGCATTTT.

J is TRBJ2-5 and V is TRBV10-2, with D maybe TRBD2 (6 bases). The CDR3 is 13 residues long. V lost 8 bases and J lost 5, with 15 bases in between. Germline V gene lookup returns CDR1 WSHSY and CDR2 SAAADI. CDR3 sequence: CASWRPSGETQYF. DNA of the CDR3: TGCGCCAGCTGGCGCCCCAGCGGGGAGACCCAGTACTTC.

The chain couples TRBV7-2 to TRBJ2-7; TRBD1 aligns across 7 bases. V gave up 5 bases and J gave up 4 bases; unmatched junction bases: 8. The CDR3 consists of 14 residues. Germline assignment: CDR1 SGHTA and CDR2 FQGNSA. DNA of the CDR3: TGTGCCAGCAGCCAAATCACAGGGGTGTACGAGCAGTACTTC. It encodes CASSQITGVYEQYF.

The rearrangement joins TRBV14 to TRBJ2-5; possible D gene TRBD1, 6 bases. Per the germline V gene, CDR1 is SGHDN and CDR2 is FVKESK. Deletions cut 1 base from V and 6 bases from J, with 15 bases between. The CDR3 extends over 15 amino acids. The CDR3 bases are TGTGCCAGCAGCCAAGTAGCAGGGGCGGTGAAGACCCAGTACTTC. It specifies CASSQVAGAVKTQYF.

J is TRBJ2-7 and V is TRBV4-1; 10 bases are shared with TRBD1. This CDR3 comprises 15 residues. The germline gives CDR1 MGHRA, CDR2 YSYEKL. J lost 2 bases, V lost 4 bases, and 5 bases had no gene match. The CDR3 region has the DNA TGCGCCAGCAGCCGATTAGGACAGGGGGCCTACGAGCAGTACTTC. Its translation is CASSRLGQGAYEQYF.

The gene calls are TRBV2 and TRBJ2-3; 11 positions agree with TRBD2. The CDR3 totals 16 residues. Trimming removed 4 bases from V and 2 bases from J; junction bases left unmatched: 5. The germline V gene has CDR1 SNHLY and CDR2 FYNNEI. CDR3 sequence: CASSGGTSGHTDTQYF. The DNA of the CDR3 is TGTGCCAGCAGTGGGGGGACTAGCGGCCACACAGATACGCAGTATTTT.

CDR3 residues: CASSTDTDNEQFF. CDR3 DNA sequence: TGTGCCAGCAGTACGGACACAGACAATGAGCAGTTCTTC. The chain recombines TRBV6-6 with TRBJ2-1; D is possibly TRBD1 (5 bases). There are 13 residues in the CDR3. The germline V gene encodes CDR1 MNHNY and CDR2 SVGAGI (reference sequence). V was cut by 5 bases and J by 5 bases, with 10 bases left in between.